A single sample gave rise to the 32 T cell receptor beta chains below, sequenced in a study of graft-versus-host responses after intestinal transplantation. Libraries were prepared by immunoSEQ multiplex PCR; TCRdb keeps only in-frame clonotypes and omits some of them. The table lists roughly 100,000 clones, approximately 93% of them singletons. What these receptors recognize is not known. Here the sequenced sample was unstimulated CD8+ T cells sorted from spleen or lymph node cells, taken before intestinal transplant. The receptors stem from a human donor who received an intestinal transplant.

The chain is built from TRBV4-1 and TRBJ1-3; no clear D gene. Per the germline V gene, CDR1 is MGHRA and CDR2 is YSYEKL. Between the trimmed V and J ends, which lost 1 base and 4 bases, there was a span of 8 bases. There are 14 residues in the CDR3. The CDR3 DNA reads TGCGCCAGCAGCCAAGCATATTCGGGAAACACCATATATTTT. This encodes CASSQAYSGNTIYF.

V usage is TRBV6-6 and J usage is TRBJ1-1; no clear D gene. The CDR3 has 14 residues. Germline assignment: CDR1 MNHNY and CDR2 SVGAGI (reference sequence). Trimming took off 11 bases at V and 1 base at J, with 17 bases between the two ends. Written as DNA, the CDR3 is TGTGCCTCTTCAGCTAAAGGGCCGAACACTGAAGCTTTCTTT. It specifies CASSAKGPNTEAFF.

V is TRBV7-8 and J is TRBJ2-1; TRBD2 aligns across 10 bases. With 6 bases clipped from V and 12 bases from J, the junction kept 20 bases outside the gene matches. The CDR3 is 17 residues long. CDR1 and CDR2 from the germline V gene are SGHVS and FQNEAQ. The CDR3 nucleotides are TGTGCCAGCAGACAAGAGCGCGTGCCAGCGGGGGGGCCAGGGCAGTTCTTC. The encoded protein is CASRQERVPAGGPGQFF.

In this sample, this clone turned up once. The V gene is TRBV6-1, the J gene TRBJ2-7, with 7 bases lining up with TRBD1. CDR1 and CDR2 from the germline V gene are MNHNS and SASEGT. The CDR3 sequence is 10 residues long. The CDR3 DNA reads as TGTGCAACAGGGGACTACGAGCAGTACTTC. As protein: CATGDYEQYF.

The chain recombines TRBV4-1 with TRBJ1-3; maybe TRBD1 (5 bases). Germline values: CDR1 MGHRA, CDR2 YSYEKL. The CDR3 consists of 16 residues. The V end was cut by 0 bases, the J end by 1 base, with 10 bases between. The CDR3 DNA sequence: TGCGCCAGCAGCCAAGAAGGAGGGGCATCTGGAAACACCATATATTTT. Its protein is CASSQEGGASGNTIYF.

V is TRBV4-2 and J is TRBJ2-7, with no clear D. Germline V gives CDR1 LGHNA, CDR2 YNFKEQ. Trimming left V 1 base short and J 5 bases short, with 6 bases between. The CDR3 length is 12 residues. CDR3 residues: CASSQGSNEQYF. As DNA, the CDR3 is TGTGCCAGCAGCCAAGGTTCCAACGAGCAGTACTTC.

The chain carries TRBV5-1 and TRBJ2-2; possibly TRBD1 for D (5 bases). CDR3 length: 17 residues. The V end lost 4 bases, the J end lost 0 bases, and 16 bases lay between the germline ends. Germline CDR1 and CDR2: SGHRS and YFSETQ. The CDR3 DNA reads TGCGCCAGCAGCCACCCAAAGACAGACACGAACACCGGGGAGCTGTTTTTT. Protein: CASSHPKTDTNTGELFF.

This chain uses TRBV5-1 with TRBJ2-3; TRBD2 agrees at 8 bases. The germline CDR1 and CDR2 sequences are SGHRS and YFSETQ. The CDR3 sequence is 14 residues long. J gave up 4 bases and V 5 bases, and 6 bases lay outside the gene matches. DNA for the CDR3: TGCGCCAGCAGAGGAACTAGCGGAGCAGATACGCAGTATTTT. Encoded protein: CASRGTSGADTQYF.

V and J are TRBV7-7 and TRBJ2-7, with D perhaps TRBD1 (6 bases). Germline V gene lookup returns CDR1 SSHAT and CDR2 FNYEAQ (reference sequence). CDR3 size: 13 residues. Trimming cost V 3 bases and J 2 bases, with 8 bases left between them. The chain's CDR3 is CASSFDRTYEQYF. The CDR3 nucleotides are TGTGCCAGCAGCTTCGACAGGACCTACGAGCAGTACTTC.

The chain couples TRBV12-5 to TRBJ2-1; D remains ambiguous. The ends were cut back, 8 bases at V and 4 bases at J, with 9 bases in the middle. The CDR3 has 12 residues. Germline lookup yields CDR1 LGHNT and CDR2 FRNRAP. The CDR3 region has the DNA TGTGCTAGTACCGGTTTATACAATGAGCAGTTCTTC. This translates into CASTGLYNEQFF.

The V call is TRBV10-2, the J call TRBJ2-7, with 7 bases fitting TRBD1. Germline CDR1 and CDR2: WSHSY and SAAADI. Losses at the gene ends were 6 bases for V and 3 bases for J; bases not matched to a gene: 11. The CDR3 consists of 15 residues. Here the CDR3 DNA reads TGCGCCAGCAGCCTTAAGACAGGGATGTTCTACGAGCAGTACTTC. Its protein product is CASSLKTGMFYEQYF.

The chain joins TRBV4-1 to TRBJ2-2; no definite D call. The germline V and J ends were trimmed by 4 bases and 6 bases, with 12 bases remaining between them. The CDR3 runs to 14 residues. The V gene's germline CDR1 is MGHRA and CDR2 YSYEKL. The CDR3 bases are TGCGCCAGCAGCCCCGCTGGCTTATCCGGGGAGCTGTTTTTT. Its translation: CASSPAGLSGELFF.

This clone is a singleton in its sample. This chain joins TRBV27 and TRBJ2-1, with TRBD1 identical over 11 bases. Germline CDR1 reads MNHEY; CDR2 reads SMNVEV (reference sequence). Trimming removed 7 bases from V and 3 bases from J; junction bases left unmatched: 5. The CDR3 loop spans 15 amino acids. CDR3: CASTSGTGGYNEQFF. The CDR3 DNA reads as TGTGCCAGCACTTCGGGGACAGGGGGCTACAATGAGCAGTTCTTC.

The chain is built from TRBV6-1 and TRBJ2-2; no clear D. The CDR3 loop spans 16 amino acids. Germline V gives CDR1 MNHNS, CDR2 SASEGT. V was trimmed by 2 bases and J by 3 bases, leaving 13 bases between them. CDR3 DNA sequence: TGTGCCAGCAGTGAACTTGTCGTTTTGGACACCGGGGAGCTGTTTTTT. Amino acid sequence: CASSELVVLDTGELFF.

This clone was seen more than once but under ten times. This chain joins TRBV4-1 and TRBJ1-4; D is possibly TRBD1 (5 bases). Germline V gene sequence: CDR1 MGHRA, CDR2 YSYEKL. CDR3 size: 14 residues. Trimming removed 3 bases at V and 6 bases at J, with 11 bases between. DNA of the CDR3: TGCGCCAGCAGCCATCGGGGCACTTATGAAAAACTGTTTTTT. Its translation: CASSHRGTYEKLFF.

The rearrangement joins TRBV7-9 to TRBJ1-4; TRBD1 agrees at 9 bases. V was pared by 6 bases and J by 7 bases, with 6 bases of the junction left unmatched. This CDR3 is built from 14 residues. CDR1 is SEHNR, CDR2 FQNEAQ, per germline (reference sequence). This CDR3 reads CASRNRDRAEKLFF. CDR3 coding DNA: TGTGCCAGCAGAAACCGGGACAGGGCTGAAAAACTGTTTTTT.

The chain carries TRBV9 and TRBJ2-7; a possible D gene is TRBD2 (6 bases). Germline CDR1 and CDR2: SGDLS and YYNGEE. The CDR3 is 14 amino acids. V lost 0 bases to trimming and J lost 5 bases, with 12 bases between them. In DNA form, the CDR3 reads TGTGCCAGCAGCGTAGGACTAGGGACGAACGAGCAGTACTTC. This encodes CASSVGLGTNEQYF.

The V gene is TRBV23-1, the J gene TRBJ2-6; D is uncertain. TRBV23-1 falls under the ORF class, with uncertain function. The length of the CDR3 is 18 residues. V was clipped by 4 bases and J by 5 bases, with 21 bases between them. The CDR3 DNA sequence: TGCGCCAGCAGTCGTCATTTTACGCAACAAAGTCGGGCCAACGTCCTGACTTTC. It specifies CASSRHFTQQSRANVLTF.

A few counts support this clone. The genes are TRBV7-9 and TRBJ1-3; no reliable D call. Trimming left V 1 base short and J 8 bases short, with 9 bases between. The CDR3 runs to 13 residues. CDR1 is SEHNR and CDR2 is FQNEAQ in the germline V gene (reference sequence). Here the CDR3 reads CASSLGGLDTIYF. CDR3 DNA: TGTGCCAGCAGCTTAGGCGGGTTGGACACCATATATTTT.

Remarks on this clone: The germline gene is not matched at one end of the junction; a read error may be the cause. The chain links TRBV4-1 to TRBJ1-2; D is undetermined. CDR3 size: 13 residues. Germline V lookup: CDR1 MGHRA, CDR2 YSYEKL. The CDR3 nucleotides read TGCGCCAACAGCCAAGTGGGAGTGGATGGCTACACCTTC. Protein sequence: CANSQVGVDGYTF.

This clone has more than one count but fewer than ten. The junction and the germline gene differ at one end; a read error may be behind it. The V and J genes are TRBV14 and TRBJ1-3; D is possibly TRBD1 (5 bases). Germline-derived CDR1 and CDR2 are SGHDN and FVKESK. This CDR3 spans 11 amino acids. CDR3 sequence reads: CASPGTHLGAF. Written as DNA, the CDR3 is TGTGCCAGCCCCGGTACCCACTTAGGGGCCTTT. The whole variable domain, remainder taken from reference TRBV14 and TRBJ1-3, is EAGVTQFPSHSVIEKGQTVTLRCDPISGHDNLYWYRRVMGKEIKFLLHFVKESKQDESGMPNNRFLAERTGGTYSTLKVQPAELEDSGVYFCASPGTHLGAFGEGSWLTVV.

The chain is built from TRBV30 and TRBJ1-4, with 8 bases aligning to TRBD1. This CDR3 comprises 14 residues. V lost 5 bases, J lost 7 bases, and 9 bases stayed unmatched. Looked up from germline, CDR1 is GTSNPN and CDR2 is SVGIG (reference sequence). This CDR3 reads CAWYPGTGGEKLFF. The DNA for the CDR3 is TGTGCCTGGTACCCCGGGACAGGAGGTGAAAAACTGTTTTTT.

Points on this clone: Additional DNA sequences in this sample encode the identical CDR3. The chain is built from TRBV27 and TRBJ2-1; D uncertain. CDR3 length equals 13 residues. CDR1 and CDR2 from the germline V gene are MNHEY and SMNVEV (reference sequence). Trimming cost V 2 bases and J 1 base, with 3 bases left between them. The CDR3 DNA reads as TGTGCCAGCAGTTTAGGGTCCTACAATGAGCAGTTCTTC. Protein product: CASSLGSYNEQFF.

The rearrangement uses TRBV7-9 and TRBJ1-2; possibly TRBD1 for D (6 bases). CDR3 size: 15 residues. Germline V CDR1 and CDR2: SEHNR, FQNEAQ (reference sequence). Deletions cut 5 bases from V and 3 bases from J, with 16 bases between. The CDR3 DNA reads as TGTGCCAGCAGCGTATATCAACAGGGACACTATGGCTACACCTTC. It translates to CASSVYQQGHYGYTF.

V usage is TRBV6-5 and J usage is TRBJ1-5; 7 nucleotides agree with TRBD1. Per germline, CDR1 MNHEY and CDR2 SVGAGI. V was clipped by 2 bases and J by 2 bases; unmatched bases: 6. This CDR3 has 16 amino acids. DNA for the CDR3: TGTGCCAGCAGTTACCCCGACAGGGAGGGCAATCAGCCCCAGCATTTT. Its translation is CASSYPDREGNQPQHF.

V and J are TRBV7-9 and TRBJ2-2; D gene unclear. From germline, CDR1 is SEHNR and CDR2 FQNEAQ (reference sequence). V gave up 5 bases and J gave up 6 bases, with 13 bases separating them. The CDR3 has 14 amino acids. This CDR3 is CASSPNPGSGELFF. DNA of the CDR3: TGTGCCAGCAGCCCTAACCCGGGTTCCGGGGAGCTGTTTTTT.

This rearrangement joins TRBV30 to TRBJ1-1; D may be TRBD1 (6 bases). Trimming pared 5 bases from V and 7 bases from J, leaving 11 bases between. The CDR3 extends over 11 amino acids. CDR1 is GTSNPN and CDR2 is SVGIG in the germline V gene (reference sequence). The CDR3 nucleotides read TGTGCCTGGGGGGGACAATTTGAAGCTTTCTTT. As protein: CAWGGQFEAFF.

V and J are TRBV7-3 and TRBJ2-3, with D perhaps TRBD2 (6 bases). Germline V gives CDR1 SGHTA, CDR2 FQGTGA. Trimming shortened V by 2 bases and J by 2 bases, and 11 bases separated the two germline ends. The CDR3 has 15 amino acids. The CDR3 DNA is TGTGCCAGCAGCTTATTCGGGGGAAACACAGATACGCAGTATTTT. Amino acids: CASSLFGGNTDTQYF.

V is TRBV4-1 and J is TRBJ2-5; TRBD2 agrees at 9 bases. V trimming: 5 bases; J trimming: 5 bases; junction bases outside the gene matches: 6. Germline CDR1 and CDR2: MGHRA and YSYEKL. The CDR3 extends over 14 amino acids. CDR3 amino acids: CASSTQRGEETQYF. The DNA of the CDR3 is TGCGCCAGCAGCACCCAGCGGGGGGAGGAGACCCAGTACTTC.

This chain joins TRBV29-1 and TRBJ1-2, with 7 positions matching TRBD1. The ends lost 0 bases at V and 5 bases at J; junction bases unmatched: 9. This CDR3 has 15 amino acids. Germline assignment: CDR1 SQVTM and CDR2 ANQGSEA. This CDR3 reads CSVEEGQSFSYGYTF. CDR3 nucleotide sequence: TGCAGCGTTGAAGAGGGACAGAGTTTTTCTTATGGCTACACCTTC.

V and J are TRBV11-2 and TRBJ2-3; 8 bases are shared with TRBD2. With V trimmed by 3 bases and J by 1 base, 6 bases remained unmatched. There are 16 residues in the CDR3. Germline CDR1 SGHAT, CDR2 FQNNGV. The CDR3 sequence: CASSLGTSVGTDTQYF. The CDR3 bases are TGTGCCAGCAGCTTGGGGACTAGTGTGGGCACAGATACGCAGTATTTT. The whole variable domain, remainder taken from reference TRBV11-2 and TRBJ2-3, is EAGVAQSPRYKIIEKRQSVAFWCNPISGHATLYWYQQILGQGPKLLIQFQNNGVVDDSQLPKDRFSAERLKGVDSTLKIQPAKLEDSAVYLCASSLGTSVGTDTQYFGPGTRLTVL.

The CDR3 DNA follows: TGTGCCAGCAGTCCGGGCCGGGGAGCCCCCTATGGCTACACCTTC. This codes for CASSPGRGAPYGYTF. The rearrangement joins TRBV25-1 to TRBJ1-2, with no clear D. CDR3 length: 15 residues. CDR1 and CDR2 (germline): MGHDK, SYGVNS. V was trimmed by 5 bases and J by 4 bases, leaving 17 bases between them.